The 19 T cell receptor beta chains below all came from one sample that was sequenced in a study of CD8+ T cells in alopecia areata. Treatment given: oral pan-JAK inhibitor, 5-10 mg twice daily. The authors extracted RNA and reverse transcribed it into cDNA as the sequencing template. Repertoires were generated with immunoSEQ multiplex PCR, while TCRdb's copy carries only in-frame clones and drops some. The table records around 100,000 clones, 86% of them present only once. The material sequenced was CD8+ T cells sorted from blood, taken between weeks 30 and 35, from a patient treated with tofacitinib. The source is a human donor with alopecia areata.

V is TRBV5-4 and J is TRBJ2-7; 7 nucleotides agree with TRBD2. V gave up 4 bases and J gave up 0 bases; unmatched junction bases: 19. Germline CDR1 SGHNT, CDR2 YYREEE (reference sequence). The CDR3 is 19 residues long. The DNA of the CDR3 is TGTGCCAGCAGCCTGGGAGGGGCTAGCGGATTGGGGAGCTCCTACGAGCAGTACTTC. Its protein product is CASSLGGASGLGSSYEQYF.

DNA of the CDR3: TGTGCCAGCAGCCTCAGCGGAACCTACAATGAGCAGTTCTTC. It is translated as CASSLSGTYNEQFF. The chain links TRBV6-1 to TRBJ2-1; D may be TRBD2 (5 bases). This CDR3 spans 14 amino acids. Trimming pared 6 bases from V and 2 bases from J, leaving 11 bases between. Germline V lookup: CDR1 MNHNS, CDR2 SASEGT.

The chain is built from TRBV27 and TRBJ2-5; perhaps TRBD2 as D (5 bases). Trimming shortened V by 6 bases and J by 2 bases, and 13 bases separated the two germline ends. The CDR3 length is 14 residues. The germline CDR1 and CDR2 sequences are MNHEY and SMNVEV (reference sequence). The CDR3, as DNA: TGTGCCAGCAGGGAGGATTGGGCTCAAGAGACCCAGTACTTC. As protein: CASREDWAQETQYF.

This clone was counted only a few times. The CDR3 sequence is CASRRTGGHEQYF. The CDR3 coding sequence is TGTGCCAGCCGACGGACAGGGGGCCACGAGCAGTACTTC. The chain carries TRBV27 and TRBJ2-7; 11 nucleotides line up with TRBD1. The CDR3 contains 13 residues. Germline CDR1 reads MNHEY; CDR2 reads SMNVEV (reference sequence). With V trimmed by 8 bases and J by 5 bases, 5 bases remained unmatched.

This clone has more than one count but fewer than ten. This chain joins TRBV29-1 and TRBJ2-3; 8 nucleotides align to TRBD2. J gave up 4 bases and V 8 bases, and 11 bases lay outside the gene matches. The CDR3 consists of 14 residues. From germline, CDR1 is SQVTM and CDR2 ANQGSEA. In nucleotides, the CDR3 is TGCAGCTCCGAGACGGGGGGGAGCGCAGATACGCAGTATTTT. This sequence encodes CSSETGGSADTQYF.

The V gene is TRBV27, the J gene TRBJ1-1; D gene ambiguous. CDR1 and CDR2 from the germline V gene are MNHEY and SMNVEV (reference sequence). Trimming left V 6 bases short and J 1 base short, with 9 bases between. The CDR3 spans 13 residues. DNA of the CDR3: TGTGCCAGCAGGGGCGGCGGGAACACTGAAGCTTTCTTT. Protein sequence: CASRGGGNTEAFF.

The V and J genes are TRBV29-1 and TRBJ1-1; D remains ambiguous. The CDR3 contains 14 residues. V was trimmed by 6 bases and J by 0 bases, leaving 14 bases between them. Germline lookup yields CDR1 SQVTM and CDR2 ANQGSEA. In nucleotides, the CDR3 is TGCAGCGTCGACGACGGGCCGCTGAACACTGAAGCTTTCTTT. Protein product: CSVDDGPLNTEAFF.

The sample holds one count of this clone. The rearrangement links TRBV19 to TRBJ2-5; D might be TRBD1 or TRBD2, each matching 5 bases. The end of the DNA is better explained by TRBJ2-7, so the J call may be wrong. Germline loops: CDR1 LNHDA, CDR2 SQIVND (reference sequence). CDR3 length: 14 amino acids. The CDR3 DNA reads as TGTGCCAGTAGTACCTATGGGGGAAGCTACGAGCAGTACTTC. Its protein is CASSTYGGSYEQYF.

CDR3 loop: CSVEEPGPKGRTEAFF. The CDR3 DNA reads TGCAGCGTTGAAGAACCGGGACCAAAGGGGAGGACTGAAGCTTTCTTT. The chain couples TRBV29-1 to TRBJ1-1; tentatively, D is TRBD1 (5 bases). The CDR3 loop spans 16 amino acids. Germline loops: CDR1 SQVTM, CDR2 ANQGSEA. Trimming removed 0 bases at V and 5 bases at J, with 19 bases between. Supplemented by reference TRBV29-1 and TRBJ1-1, the full variable domain reads SAVISQKPSRDICQRGTSLTIQCQVDSQVTMMFWYRQQPGQSLTLIATANQGSEATYESGFVIDKFPISRPNLTFSTLTVSNMSPEDSSIYLCSVEEPGPKGRTEAFFGQGTRLTVV.

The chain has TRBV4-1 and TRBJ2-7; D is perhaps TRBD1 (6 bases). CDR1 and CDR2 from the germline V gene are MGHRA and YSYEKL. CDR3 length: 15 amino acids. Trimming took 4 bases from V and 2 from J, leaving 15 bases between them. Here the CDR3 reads CASSPGAAGAYEQYF. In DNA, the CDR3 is TGCGCCAGCAGCCCCGGAGCGGCAGGGGCCTACGAGCAGTACTTC.

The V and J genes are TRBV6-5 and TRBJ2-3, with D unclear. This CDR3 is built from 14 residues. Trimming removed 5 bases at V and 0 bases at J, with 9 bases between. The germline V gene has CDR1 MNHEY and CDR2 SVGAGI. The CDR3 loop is CASSPPRSTDTQYF. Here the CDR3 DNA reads TGTGCCAGCAGTCCACCACGAAGCACAGATACGCAGTATTTT.

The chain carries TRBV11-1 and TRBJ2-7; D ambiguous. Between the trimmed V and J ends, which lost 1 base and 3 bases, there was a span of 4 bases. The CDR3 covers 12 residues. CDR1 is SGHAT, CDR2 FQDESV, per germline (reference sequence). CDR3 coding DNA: TGTGCCAGCAGCTTAGTCGGCTACGAGCAGTACTTC. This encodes CASSLVGYEQYF.

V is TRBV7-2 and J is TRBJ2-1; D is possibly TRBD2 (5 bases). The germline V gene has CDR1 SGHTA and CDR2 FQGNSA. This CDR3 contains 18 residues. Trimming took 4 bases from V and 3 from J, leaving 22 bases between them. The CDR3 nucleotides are TGTGCCAGCAGCTCCCCTCGGGTTGTGGCTAGCAGCTACAATGAGCAGTTCTTC. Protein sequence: CASSSPRVVASSYNEQFF.

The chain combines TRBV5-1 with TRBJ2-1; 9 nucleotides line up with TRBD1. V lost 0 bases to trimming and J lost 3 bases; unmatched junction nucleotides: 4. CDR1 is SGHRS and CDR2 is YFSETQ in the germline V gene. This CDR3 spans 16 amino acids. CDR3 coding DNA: TGCGCCAGCAGCTTGGCCGGACAGGGGCTCTACAATGAGCAGTTCTTC. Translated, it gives CASSLAGQGLYNEQFF.

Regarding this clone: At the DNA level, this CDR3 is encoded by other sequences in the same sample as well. In DNA, the CDR3 is TGTGCCAGCAAACAGGATGGACAGACCTATGGCTACACCTTC. Protein product: CASKQDGQTYGYTF. The chain couples TRBV6-4 to TRBJ1-2, with D possibly matching TRBD1 (6 bases). The CDR3 totals 14 residues. Germline CDR1 and CDR2: MRHNA and SNTAGT. The V end was cut by 7 bases, the J end by 4 bases, with 16 bases between.

The CDR3 bases are TGTGCCAGCAGCACTAGCCCATACAATGAGCAGTTCTTC. It yields the protein CASSTSPYNEQFF. J is TRBJ2-1 and V is TRBV7-9; weak D call: TRBD2 (6 bases). Trimming removed 5 bases at V and 4 bases at J, with 9 bases between. Germline loops: CDR1 SEHNR, CDR2 FQNEAQ (reference sequence). The CDR3 sequence is 13 residues long.

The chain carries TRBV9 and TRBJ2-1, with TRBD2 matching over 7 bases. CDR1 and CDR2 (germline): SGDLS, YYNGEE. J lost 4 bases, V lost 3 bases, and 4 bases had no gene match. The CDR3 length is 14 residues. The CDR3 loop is CASSETSLYNEQFF. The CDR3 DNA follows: TGTGCCAGCAGCGAGACTAGCTTATACAATGAGCAGTTCTTC. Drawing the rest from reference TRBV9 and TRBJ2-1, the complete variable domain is DSGVTQTPKHLITATGQRVTLRCSPRSGDLSVYWYQQSLDQGLQFLIQYYNGEERAKGNILERFSAQQFPDLHSELNLSSLELGDSALYFCASSETSLYNEQFFGPGTRLTVL.

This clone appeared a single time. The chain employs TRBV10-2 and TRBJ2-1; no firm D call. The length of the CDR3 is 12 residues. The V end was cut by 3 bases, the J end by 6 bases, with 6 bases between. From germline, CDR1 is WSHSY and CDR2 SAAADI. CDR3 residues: CASSDSPNEQFF. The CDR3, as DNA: TGCGCCAGCAGTGACAGTCCCAATGAGCAGTTCTTC.

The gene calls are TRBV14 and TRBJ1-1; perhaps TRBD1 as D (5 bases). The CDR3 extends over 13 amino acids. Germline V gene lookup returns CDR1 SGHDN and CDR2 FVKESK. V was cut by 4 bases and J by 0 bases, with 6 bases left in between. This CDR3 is CASSPTVNTEAFF. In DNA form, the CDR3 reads TGTGCCAGCAGCCCGACAGTGAACACTGAAGCTTTCTTT.